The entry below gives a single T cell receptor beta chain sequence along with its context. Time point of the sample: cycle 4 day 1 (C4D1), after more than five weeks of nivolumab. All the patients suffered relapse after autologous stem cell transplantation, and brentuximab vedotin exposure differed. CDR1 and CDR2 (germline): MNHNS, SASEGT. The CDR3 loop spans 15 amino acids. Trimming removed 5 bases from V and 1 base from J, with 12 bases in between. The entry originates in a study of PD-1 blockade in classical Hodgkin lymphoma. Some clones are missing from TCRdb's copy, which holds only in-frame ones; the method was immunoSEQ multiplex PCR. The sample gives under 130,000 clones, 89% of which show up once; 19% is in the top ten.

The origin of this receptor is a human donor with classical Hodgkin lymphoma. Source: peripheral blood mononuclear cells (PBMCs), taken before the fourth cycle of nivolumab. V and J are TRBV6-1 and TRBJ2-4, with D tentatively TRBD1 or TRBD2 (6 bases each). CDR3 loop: CASSTQGLAKNIQYF. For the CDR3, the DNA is TGTGCCAGCAGTACACAGGGACTGGCCAAAAACATTCAGTACTTC.